The rows below give T cell receptor beta chains drawn from one sample of a study of shared clonotypes between healthy human individuals. Produced via immunoSEQ multiplex PCR; TCRdb's table is partial and in-frame only. This table has about 690,000 clones, 90% appearing once. The sequenced sample was memory CD8+ T cells from PBMCs. These receptors came from a man aged 18-30 years in good health. Some clones in this sample may be carry-over from other donors' samples. Each CDR3 is given with its conserved first and last residue. The D gene is left open where the match is weak. Where a row states a size, it is once, few, many or the class of an expanded clone; other rows omit it.

CDR3	DNA	length	size	J	D	V
CASSQATGWEDTQYF	TGCGCCAGCAGCCAAGCGACAGGGTGGGAAGATACGCAGTATTTT	15	-	TRBJ2-3	TRBD1	TRBV4-3
CASSLVRGGGHVNSYEQYF	TGTGCCAGCAGCTTAGTTCGGGGGGGCGGCCACGTAAATTCCTACGAGCAGTACTTC	19	-	TRBJ2-7	TRBD2	TRBV7-6
CASSLMLWGNEQFF	TGTGCCAGCAGCTTAATGTTGTGGGGGAATGAGCAGTTCTTC	14	-	TRBJ2-1	-	TRBV7-9
CASSAGLGGYIQYF	TGTGCCAGCAGTGCGGGACTAGGTGGATACATTCAGTACTTC	14	-	TRBJ2-4	TRBD2	TRBV28
CASSPPGQGISGNTIYF	TGCGCCAGCAGTCCTCCGGGACAGGGGATCTCTGGAAACACCATATATTTT	17	-	TRBJ1-3	TRBD1	TRBV5-1
CASSLVGSSYEQYF	TGTGCCAGCAGCTTAGTCGGTAGCTCCTACGAGCAGTACTTC	14	-	TRBJ2-7	-	TRBV7-9
CASSERGFNSYEQYF	TGTGCCAGCAGTGAGAGGGGGTTTAACTCCTACGAGCAGTACTTC	15	-	TRBJ2-7	-	TRBV6-1
CASSEGKREQFF	TGTGCCAGCAGCGAGGGGAAGCGGGAGCAGTTCTTC	12	-	TRBJ2-1	-	TRBV9
CASSLTGNNQPQHF	TGTGCCAGCAGTCTGACAGGGAACAATCAGCCCCAGCATTTT	14	-	TRBJ1-5	TRBD1	TRBV28
CASSPPGQGYEQYF	TGTGCCAGCTCACCACCGGGACAGGGGTACGAGCAGTACTTC	14	-	TRBJ2-7	TRBD1	TRBV18
CASSQYRFRSTEAFF	TGTGCCAGCAGCCAATACCGATTTCGGAGCACTGAAGCTTTCTTT	15	-	TRBJ1-1	-	TRBV14
CASSLKEQFF	TGTGCCAGCAGCTTAAAAGAGCAGTTCTTC	10	-	TRBJ2-1	-	TRBV7-9
CADTGEAGELFF	TGTGCCGATACCGGTGAGGCCGGGGAGCTGTTTTTT	12	-	TRBJ2-2	-	TRBV7-9
CATSGTVNYGYTF	TGTGCCACCAGCGGGACGGTTAACTATGGCTACACCTTC	13	once	TRBJ1-2	-	TRBV15
CASSSLQGPPNTEAFF	TGTGCCAGCAGTTCACTACAGGGGCCACCTAACACTGAAGCTTTCTTT	16	-	TRBJ1-1	TRBD1	TRBV7-9
CASSAGGNTEAFF	TGTGCCAGCAGCGCAGGGGGTAACACTGAAGCTTTCTTT	13	-	TRBJ1-1	TRBD1	TRBV9
CASSSKRDGKSNYGYTF	TGTGCCAGCAGTTCAAAGCGGGACGGCAAGAGCAACTATGGCTACACCTTC	17	once	TRBJ1-2	-	TRBV27
CASSLGRVYEQYF	TGTGCCAGCAGCTTAGGCAGGGTCTACGAGCAGTACTTC	13	-	TRBJ2-7	-	TRBV7-6
CASSGRQGISDGYTF	TGTGCCAGCAGCGGTCGACAGGGAATAAGCGATGGCTACACCTTC	15	-	TRBJ1-2	TRBD1	TRBV9
CASRAGVQVLF	TGTGCCAGCAGAGCGGGGGTCCAGGTCCTCTTC	11	-	TRBJ1-2	-	TRBV25-1
CASSGRGAANYGYTF	TGTGCCAGCAGCGGCCGCGGGGCAGCTAACTATGGCTACACCTTC	15	-	TRBJ1-2	-	TRBV2
CASSLRGGGSYEQYF	TGTGCCAGCAGTCTCCGAGGGGGGGGCTCCTACGAGCAGTACTTC	15	once	TRBJ2-7	-	TRBV27
CASRARGGAYEQYF	TGTGCCAGCAGAGCCCGTGGAGGTGCTTACGAGCAGTACTTC	14	-	TRBJ2-7	-	TRBV6-1
CASSSMLSSGSSYNEQFF	TGTGCCAGCAGCTCTATGCTCTCTAGCGGAAGCTCCTACAATGAGCAGTTCTTC	18	once	TRBJ2-1	TRBD2	TRBV11-2
CASRFSLAGGNEQFF	TGTGCCAGCAGGTTCTCACTAGCGGGAGGCAATGAGCAGTTCTTC	15	-	TRBJ2-1	TRBD2	TRBV6-1
CASSLWGPTGELFF	TGTGCCAGCAGTTTGTGGGGCCCCACCGGGGAGCTGTTTTTT	14	-	TRBJ2-2	-	TRBV27
CASSPTSRYEQYF	TGTGCCAGCTCACCAACTAGCAGGTACGAGCAGTACTTC	13	-	TRBJ2-7	-	TRBV18
CASSPGWNEKLFF	TGTGCCAGCAGCCCGGGGTGGAATGAAAAACTGTTTTTT	13	few	TRBJ1-4	-	TRBV4-2
CAWRPSGSSWANEQFF	TGTGCCTGGAGGCCTAGCGGGAGTTCATGGGCCAATGAGCAGTTCTTC	16	-	TRBJ2-1	TRBD2	TRBV30
CASSERGRSSETQYF	TGCGCCAGCAGTGAACGCGGGAGATCATCCGAGACCCAGTACTTC	15	-	TRBJ2-5	TRBD2	TRBV10-2
CASSPSSYEQYF	TGTGCCAGCAGCCCCTCTTCCTACGAGCAGTACTTC	12	-	TRBJ2-7	-	TRBV6-5
CASSLNLRSSYNEQFF	TGTGCCAGCAGCTTGAACTTGCGGAGCTCCTACAATGAGCAGTTCTTC	16	-	TRBJ2-1	-	TRBV7-3
CASSFYPLRDGGNQPQHF	TGTGCCAGCAGTTTTTACCCCCTGCGGGACGGGGGAAATCAGCCCCAGCATTTT	18	-	TRBJ1-5	-	TRBV27
CASSFRPSGEQYF	TGTGCCAGCAGTTTCAGGCCGTCAGGGGAGCAGTACTTC	13	-	TRBJ2-5	-	TRBV28
CASSYAGLVSNEQFF	TGTGCCAGCAGCTATGCCGGTCTAGTGAGCAATGAGCAGTTCTTC	15	-	TRBJ2-1	-	TRBV27
CASSDGTGIAYEQYF	TGTGCCAGCAGCGACGGGACAGGGATCGCCTACGAGCAGTACTTC	15	-	TRBJ2-7	TRBD1	TRBV9
CASRDSQGRGNIQYF	TGTGCCAGCAGGGACTCCCAGGGGCGGGGAAACATTCAGTACTTC	15	-	TRBJ2-4	-	TRBV28
CAIRTSGSLNEQFF	TGTGCCATCAGAACTAGCGGGAGTCTCAATGAGCAGTTCTTC	14	-	TRBJ2-1	TRBD2	TRBV10-3
CASSTSTSGRGLYNEQFF	TGTGCCAGTAGTACCTCGACTAGCGGGAGGGGTCTATACAATGAGCAGTTCTTC	18	-	TRBJ2-1	TRBD2	TRBV19
CARSLLRPGPKDEEVRYF	TGTGCCAGAAGCTTGTTAAGGCCGGGACCCAAGGATGAAGAAGTGAGGTACTTC	18	-	TRBJ2-7	-	TRBV5-3
CASSLDRQLNTEAFF	TGTGCCAGCAGCTTAGATCGCCAGTTGAACACTGAAGCTTTCTTT	15	once	TRBJ1-1	-	TRBV7-9
CASSEVGLASAGELFF	TGTGCCAGCAGTGAAGTAGGACTAGCGTCCGCCGGGGAGCTGTTTTTT	16	-	TRBJ2-2	TRBD2	TRBV6-4
CASSQETFYGYTF	TGCGCCAGCAGCCAAGAGACGTTCTATGGCTACACCTTC	13	-	TRBJ1-2	-	TRBV4-1
CASSTGTGGITDTQYF	TGTGCCAGCAGTACCGGGACAGGGGGCATTACAGATACGCAGTATTTT	16	-	TRBJ2-3	TRBD1	TRBV27
CAGGFPFKTNEQFF	TGTGCAGGGGGGTTCCCCTTTAAAACCAATGAGCAGTTCTTC	14	-	TRBJ2-1	-	TRBV30
CASSVEARGLSNTEAFF	TGTGCCAGCAGCGTAGAGGCCAGGGGACTTTCGAACACTGAAGCTTTCTTT	17	-	TRBJ1-1	-	TRBV9
CASSLGVSEQFF	TGTGCCAGCAGCTTAGGGGTTAGTGAGCAGTTCTTC	12	-	TRBJ2-1	-	TRBV5-6
CASSEVPTGGYGYTF	TGTGCCAGCAGTGAAGTCCCGACAGGAGGCTATGGCTACACCTTC	15	-	TRBJ1-2	-	TRBV6-1
CASSLGSEGIGTDTQYF	TGCGCCAGCAGCTTGGGGTCGGAGGGAATTGGGACAGATACGCAGTATTTT	17	-	TRBJ2-3	-	TRBV5-1
CASSPGTGGGNEQFF	TGTGCCAGCAGTCCAGGGACAGGGGGAGGGAATGAGCAGTTCTTC	15	-	TRBJ2-1	TRBD1	TRBV28
CARSYGRGNEKLFF	TGTGCCAGAAGCTATGGACGAGGGAATGAAAAACTGTTTTTT	14	few	TRBJ1-4	-	TRBV5-3
CASSSYWTSGRGRADTQYF	TGTGCCAGCAGTTCCTATTGGACTAGCGGCAGGGGGAGGGCAGATACGCAGTATTTT	19	-	TRBJ2-3	TRBD2	TRBV28
CASSPPLTSNYEQYF	TGTGCCAGCAGCCCACCGCTGACTTCAAACTACGAGCAGTACTTC	15	once	TRBJ2-7	-	TRBV7-9
CASSEIGTSGRRVGEQFF	TGTGCCAGCAGCGAGATCGGGACTAGCGGGAGAAGGGTGGGTGAGCAGTTCTTC	18	-	TRBJ2-1	TRBD2	TRBV9
CASSLIALPYEQYF	TGTGCCAGCAGCTTGATAGCCCTCCCCTACGAGCAGTACTTC	14	-	TRBJ2-7	-	TRBV11-2
CASSQEGTGSTDTQYF	TGCGCCAGCAGCCAAGAAGGGACAGGTAGCACAGATACGCAGTATTTT	16	-	TRBJ2-3	TRBD1	TRBV4-3
CASSPYRWGGTGELFF	TGTGCCAGCTCACCCTATCGATGGGGTGGAACCGGGGAGCTGTTTTTT	16	-	TRBJ2-2	-	TRBV18
CATSRVELGPVKNEQYF	TGTGCCACCAGCAGAGTTGAGTTGGGCCCAGTGAAAAACGAGCAGTACTTC	17	-	TRBJ2-7	-	TRBV15
CASSLITHEQFF	TGTGCCAGCAGCTTAATTACCCATGAGCAGTTCTTC	12	-	TRBJ2-1	-	TRBV11-2